Listed below are T cell receptor beta chains from one sample, sequenced in a study of CD8+ T cells in alopecia areata. The protocol was immunoSEQ multiplex PCR, while the TCRdb copy is restricted to in-frame clones and leaves out a portion. The repertoire consists of over 80,000 clones, with around 44% occurring once and the leading ten covering around 20%. Here the sequenced sample was CD8+ T cells sorted from blood, taken at week 24, from a patient treated with tofacitinib. These TCRs come from a human donor with alopecia areata. Both conserved end residues are part of each CDR3. D genes are given only for firm matches. Clone size is given for some rows only: seen once, a few or many times, or a class if the clone is expanded.

.	.	TRBJ2-7	TRBV29-1	CSVDKANEQYF	TGCAGCGTTGATAAGGCCAACGAGCAGTACTTC
.	many	TRBJ1-1	TRBV28	CASRRNTEAFF	TGTGCCAGCAGACGGAACACTGAAGCTTTCTTT
TRBD2	.	TRBJ2-7	TRBV29-1	CSVEGVVAGSSYEQYF	TGCAGCGTTGAAGGGGTGGTAGCGGGCTCCTCCTACGAGCAGTACTTC
.	.	TRBJ1-1	TRBV19	CASSNGNTEAFF	TGTGCCAGTTCCAACGGAAACACTGAAGCTTTCTTT
.	few	TRBJ1-1	TRBV29-1	CSAIGPGQTEAFF	TGCAGCGCTATCGGCCCAGGGCAGACTGAAGCTTTCTTT
.	few	TRBJ2-7	TRBV20-1	CSATNGGEQYF	TGCAGTGCTACCAACGGGGGCGAGCAGTACTTC
TRBD2	few	TRBJ2-1	TRBV29-1	CSVTSGRALNEQFF	TGCAGCGTGACCAGCGGGAGGGCCCTCAATGAGCAGTTCTTC
TRBD1	few	TRBJ2-7	TRBV14	CASSPGGYEQYF	TGTGCCAGCAGCCCAGGGGGATACGAGCAGTACTTC
.	.	TRBJ1-1	TRBV29-1	CSVKGRVNTEAFF	TGCAGCGTCAAAGGGAGGGTGAACACTGAAGCTTTCTTT
.	.	TRBJ2-5	TRBV5-1	CASSLAFLDATQYF	TGCGCCAGCAGCTTGGCCTTTCTGGACGCGACCCAGTACTTC
.	.	TRBJ1-2	TRBV29-1	CSVEQRASYGYTF	TGCAGCGTTGAACAGAGAGCCTCCTATGGCTACACCTTC
TRBD2	.	TRBJ2-7	TRBV19	CASTSAGGTYEQYF	TGTGCCAGTACCTCAGCGGGGGGGACCTACGAGCAGTACTTC
.	few	TRBJ2-1	TRBV13	CASSSSGGNEQFF	TGTGCCAGCAGTTCATCAGGGGGGAATGAGCAGTTCTTC
TRBD1	few	TRBJ1-2	TRBV29-1	CSVDRNYGYTF	TGCAGCGTGGACAGGAACTATGGCTACACCTTC
.	.	TRBJ1-2	TRBV29-1	CSVEEGGGYYGYTF	TGCAGCGTTGAAGAGGGAGGGGGTTACTATGGCTACACCTTC
TRBD1	.	TRBJ1-2	TRBV7-8	CASSQRGDRAGYTF	TGTGCCAGCAGCCAACGTGGGGACAGGGCTGGCTACACCTTC
TRBD2	few	TRBJ2-3	TRBV6-4	CASSDSTSGSTDTQYF	TGTGCCAGCAGTGACTCGACTAGCGGGAGCACAGATACGCAGTATTTT
.	.	TRBJ2-7	TRBV6-1	CASSGTVSSYEQYF	TGTGCCAGCAGTGGGACAGTCAGCTCCTACGAGCAGTACTTC
TRBD2	few	TRBJ2-7	TRBV19	CASSSASGRYEQYF	TGTGCCAGTTCCTCCGCTAGCGGACGCTACGAGCAGTACTTC
TRBD1	.	TRBJ2-7	TRBV2	CASSEGTAFSYEQYF	TGTGCCAGCAGTGAGGGGACAGCCTTCTCCTACGAGCAGTACTTC